The T cell receptor beta chain under discussion was sequenced for a study of blood T cell repertoires in COVID-19. In the study overall: Samples came from the United States, Italy and Spain, spanning acute and convalescent COVID-19.

Participants' reported clinical history set cohort assignment. With 6 bases clipped from V and 7 bases from J, the junction kept 9 bases outside the gene matches. Looked up from germline, CDR1 is SGHRS and CDR2 is YFSETQ. CDR3 length: 14 residues. Authors' data handling: Reference gene primer amplification gave estimated nucleated cell counts. Clones were sequenced by immunoSEQ multiplex PCR, and TCRdb holds only the in-frame ones, with some missing. D and trimming were read from the DNA, whereas the V and J calls and clone size are those reported in that table. The data hold some 170,000 clones, with roughly 88% observed a single time.

This clonotype was sampled from a man aged 45 to 65 who had recovered from COVID-19. The chain recombines TRBV5-1 with TRBJ1-4, with TRBD1 matching 7 bases. The sequencing sample was made of PBMCs or T cells enriched from blood (not recorded which). Here the CDR3 reads CASKGASSTEKLFF. Written as DNA, the CDR3 is TGCGCCAGCAAGGGGGCTAGTTCAACTGAAAAACTGTTTTTT.